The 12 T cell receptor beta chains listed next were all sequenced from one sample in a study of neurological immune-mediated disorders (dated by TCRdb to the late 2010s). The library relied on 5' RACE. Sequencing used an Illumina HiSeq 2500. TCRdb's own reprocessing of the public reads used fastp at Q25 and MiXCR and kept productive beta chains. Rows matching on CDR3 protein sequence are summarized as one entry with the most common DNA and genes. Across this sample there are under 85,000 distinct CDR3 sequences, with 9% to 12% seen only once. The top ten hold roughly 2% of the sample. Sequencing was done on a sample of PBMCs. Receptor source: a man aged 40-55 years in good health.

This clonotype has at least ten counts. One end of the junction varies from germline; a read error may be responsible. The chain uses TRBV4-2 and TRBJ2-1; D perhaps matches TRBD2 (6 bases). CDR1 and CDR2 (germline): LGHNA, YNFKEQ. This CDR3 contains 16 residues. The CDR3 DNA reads TGTGCCAGCAGCCAAGAGCGGGGAGAGTCACACAATGAGGAGTTCTTC. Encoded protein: CASSQERGESHNEEFF.

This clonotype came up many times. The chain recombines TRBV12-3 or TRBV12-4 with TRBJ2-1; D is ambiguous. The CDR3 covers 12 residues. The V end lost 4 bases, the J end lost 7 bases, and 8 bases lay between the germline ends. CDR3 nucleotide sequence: TGTGCCAGCAGTTCCGGGCCGAATGAGCAGTTCTTC. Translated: CASSSGPNEQFF.

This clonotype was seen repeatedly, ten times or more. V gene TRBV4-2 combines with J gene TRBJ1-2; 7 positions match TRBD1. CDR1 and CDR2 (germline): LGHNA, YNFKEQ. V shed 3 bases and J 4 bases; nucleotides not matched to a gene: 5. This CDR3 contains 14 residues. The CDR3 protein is CASSQSTGPYGYTF. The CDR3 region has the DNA TGTGCCAGCAGCCAGTCGACAGGGCCCTATGGCTACACCTTC.

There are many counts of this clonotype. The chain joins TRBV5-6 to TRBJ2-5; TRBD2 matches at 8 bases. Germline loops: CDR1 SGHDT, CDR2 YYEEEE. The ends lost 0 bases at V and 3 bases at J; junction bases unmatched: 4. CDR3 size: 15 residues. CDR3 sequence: CASSLGRGAEETQYF. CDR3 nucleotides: TGTGCCAGCAGCTTGGGGCGGGGGGCTGAAGAGACCCAGTACTTC.

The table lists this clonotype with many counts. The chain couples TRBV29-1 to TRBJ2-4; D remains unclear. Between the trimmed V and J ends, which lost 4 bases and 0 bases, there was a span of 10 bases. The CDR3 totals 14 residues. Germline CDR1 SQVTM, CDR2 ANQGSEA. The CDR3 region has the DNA TGCAGCGTTGTCGAGCTAGGAGCCAAAAACATTCAGTACTTC. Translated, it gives CSVVELGAKNIQYF.

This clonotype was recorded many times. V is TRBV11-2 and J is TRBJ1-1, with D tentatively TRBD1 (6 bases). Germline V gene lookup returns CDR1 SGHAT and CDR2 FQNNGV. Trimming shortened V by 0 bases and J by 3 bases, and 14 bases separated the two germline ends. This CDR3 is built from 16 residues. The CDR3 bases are TGTGCCAGCAGCTTAGATTCAGGGGTTTATTACACTGAAGCTTTCTTT. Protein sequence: CASSLDSGVYYTEAFF. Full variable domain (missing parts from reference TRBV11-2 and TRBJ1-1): EAGVAQSPRYKIIEKRQSVAFWCNPISGHATLYWYQQILGQGPKLLIQFQNNGVVDDSQLPKDRFSAERLKGVDSTLKIQPAKLEDSAVYLCASSLDSGVYYTEAFFGQGTRLTVV.

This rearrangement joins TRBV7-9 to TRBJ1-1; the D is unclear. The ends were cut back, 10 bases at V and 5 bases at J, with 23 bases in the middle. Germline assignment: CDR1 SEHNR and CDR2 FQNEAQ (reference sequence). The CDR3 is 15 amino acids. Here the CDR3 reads CAIILGWGSRTEAFF. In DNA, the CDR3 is TGTGCCATCATCTTAGGATGGGGTAGTAGGACTGAAGCTTTCTTT.

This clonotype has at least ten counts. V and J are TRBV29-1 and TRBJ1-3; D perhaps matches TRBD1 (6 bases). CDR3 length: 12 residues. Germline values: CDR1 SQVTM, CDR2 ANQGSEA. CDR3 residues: CSGQLTGNTIYF. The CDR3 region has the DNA TGCAGTGGACAGTTAACTGGAAACACCATATATTTT.

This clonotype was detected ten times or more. CDR3 amino acids: CASSPIIFRRGDNEQFF. The CDR3 DNA sequence: TGTGCCAGCAGCCCAATAATATTTCGCCGGGGCGACAATGAGCAGTTCTTC. The chain employs TRBV11-2 and TRBJ2-1, with D perhaps being TRBD1 or TRBD2 (5 bases each). Trimming removed 5 bases from V and 5 bases from J, with 22 bases in between. The germline gives CDR1 SGHAT, CDR2 FQNNGV. The CDR3 totals 17 residues. The full variable domain, rest sourced from reference TRBV11-2 and TRBJ2-1, is EAGVAQSPRYKIIEKRQSVAFWCNPISGHATLYWYQQILGQGPKLLIQFQNNGVVDDSQLPKDRFSAERLKGVDSTLKIQPAKLEDSAVYLCASSPIIFRRGDNEQFFGPGTRLTVL.

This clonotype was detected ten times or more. This chain's CDR3 is CSVEDLQNTEAFF. The CDR3 region has the DNA TGCAGCGTTGAAGATCTACAGAACACTGAAGCTTTCTTT. J is TRBJ1-1 and V is TRBV29-1, with D unclear. The germline V gene encodes CDR1 SQVTM and CDR2 ANQGSEA. This CDR3 spans 13 amino acids. Trimming cost V 0 bases and J 1 base, with 6 bases left between them.

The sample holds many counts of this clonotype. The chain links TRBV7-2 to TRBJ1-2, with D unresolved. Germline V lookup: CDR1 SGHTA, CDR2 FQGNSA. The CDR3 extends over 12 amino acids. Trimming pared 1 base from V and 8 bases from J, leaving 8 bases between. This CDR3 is CASSLEVGGYTF. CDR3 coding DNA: TGTGCCAGCAGCTTAGAAGTCGGGGGCTACACCTTC.

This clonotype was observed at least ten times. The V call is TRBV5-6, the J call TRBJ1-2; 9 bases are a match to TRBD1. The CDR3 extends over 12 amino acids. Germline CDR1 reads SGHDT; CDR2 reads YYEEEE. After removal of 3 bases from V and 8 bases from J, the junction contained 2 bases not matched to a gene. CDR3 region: CASSSGQGGYTF. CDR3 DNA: TGTGCCAGCAGCTCGGGACAGGGAGGCTACACCTTC.